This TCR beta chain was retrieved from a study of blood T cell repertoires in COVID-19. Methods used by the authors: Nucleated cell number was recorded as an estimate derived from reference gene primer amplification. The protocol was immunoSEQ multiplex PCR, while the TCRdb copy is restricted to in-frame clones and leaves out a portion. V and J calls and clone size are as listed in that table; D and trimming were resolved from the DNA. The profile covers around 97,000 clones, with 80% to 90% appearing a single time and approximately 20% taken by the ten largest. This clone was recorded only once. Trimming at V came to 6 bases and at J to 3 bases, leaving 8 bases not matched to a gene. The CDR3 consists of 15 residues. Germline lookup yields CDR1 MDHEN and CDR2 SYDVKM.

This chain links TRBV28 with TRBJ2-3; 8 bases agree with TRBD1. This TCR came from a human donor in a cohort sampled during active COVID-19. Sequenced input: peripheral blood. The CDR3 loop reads CASSYWTGRTDTQYF. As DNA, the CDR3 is TGTGCCAGCAGCTACTGGACAGGGAGGACAGATACGCAGTATTTT.